This entry lists 14 T cell receptor beta chains sequenced from one sample in a study of identical twins. TCRdb processed the 5' RACE reads anew with MiXCR; each CDR3 protein has one entry. The data show around 490,000 distinct CDR3 sequences, with roughly an eighth seen just once and about 0.94% held by the top ten. The sample was also reused in another study, on yellow fever vaccine responses in identical twins.

The specimen was CD4+ T cells sorted from blood. The receptor source for this set is a woman younger than 30 in good health.

V and J are TRBV3-1 and TRBJ2-1; TRBD2 aligns across 7 bases. This CDR3 has 17 residues. CDR1 and CDR2 from the germline V gene are LGHDT and YNNKEL (reference sequence). V trimming: 0 bases; J trimming: 3 bases; junction bases outside the gene matches: 8. The CDR3 sequence: CASSQDTKRGVYNEQFF. The DNA for the CDR3 is TGTGCCAGCAGCCAAGATACAAAGCGGGGAGTCTACAATGAGCAGTTCTTC.

This clonotype was seen only once. The gene calls are TRBV11-2 and TRBJ2-3; 11 bases are shared with TRBD2. Germline CDR1 is SGHAT and CDR2 is FQNNGV. This CDR3 region has 17 residues. J was trimmed by 3 bases and V by 1 base; bases with no gene match: 6. The CDR3 region has the DNA TGTGCCAGCAGCTTAGGTCTTAGCGGGGGGGCTACAGATACGCAGTATTTT. Its translation: CASSLGLSGGATDTQYF.

V is TRBV10-3 and J is TRBJ2-7; the D is unclear. V shed 4 bases and J shed 9 bases, with 10 bases lying between them. This CDR3 is built from 11 residues. Germline-derived CDR1 and CDR2 are ENHRY and SYGVKD. The CDR3 DNA is TGTGCCATCAGTGGCGGAGCTGTGCAGTACTTC. This sequence encodes CAISGGAVQYF.

This clonotype was picked up a small number of times. The chain has TRBV24-1 and TRBJ1-3, with D possibly being TRBD1 (5 bases). The V end lost 9 bases, the J end lost 2 bases, and 13 bases lay between the germline ends. CDR3 length: 14 amino acids. Per germline, CDR1 KGHDR and CDR2 SFDVKD. The CDR3 here is CATSLGGAGNTIYF. The CDR3, as DNA: TGTGCCACCTCATTAGGAGGGGCTGGAAACACCATATATTTT.

The V call is TRBV5-1, the J call TRBJ2-1; TRBD2 agrees at 7 bases. CDR3 length equals 15 residues. V was pared by 4 bases and J by 2 bases, with 6 bases of the junction left unmatched. The germline gives CDR1 SGHRS, CDR2 YFSETQ. This CDR3 is CASSLRAGTYNEQFF. DNA of the CDR3: TGCGCCAGCAGCCTACGAGCGGGGACCTACAATGAGCAGTTCTTC.

The rearrangement joins TRBV2 to TRBJ1-1; TRBD1 is a possible D gene (6 bases). V was pared by 6 bases and J by 1 base, with 12 bases between. The germline V gene has CDR1 SNHLY and CDR2 FYNNEI. This CDR3 spans 14 amino acids. As DNA, the CDR3 is TGTGCCAGCAGACGGGGGCAGCAGAACACTGAAGCTTTCTTT. Encoded protein: CASRRGQQNTEAFF.

The chain joins TRBV5-1 to TRBJ2-7, with TRBD1 matching 9 bases. Trimming removed 4 bases from V and 0 bases from J; junction bases left unmatched: 5. The CDR3 runs 15 residues. Germline-derived CDR1 and CDR2 are SGHRS and YFSETQ. CDR3 in amino acids: CASSGTGRSSYEQYF. The CDR3, as DNA: TGCGCCAGCAGCGGGACAGGGCGGAGCTCCTACGAGCAGTACTTC.

V usage is TRBV6-5 and J usage is TRBJ2-7; 8 bases fit TRBD1. The CDR3 runs 14 residues. The trim removed 2 bases at V and 4 bases at J, leaving 4 bases unmatched. Germline CDR1 is MNHEY and CDR2 is SVGAGI. The DNA of the CDR3 is TGTGCCAGCAGTTACGCTGACAGGGGATACGAGCAGTACTTC. Translation gives CASSYADRGYEQYF.

The chain is built from TRBV27 and TRBJ2-7; D might be TRBD2 (6 bases). This CDR3 comprises 13 residues. Germline V gene data show CDR1 as MNHEY and CDR2 as SMNVEV (reference sequence). Trimming took off 4 bases at V and 4 bases at J, with 11 bases between the two ends. The CDR3 loop is CASSSWRGYEQYF. CDR3 coding DNA: TGTGCCAGCAGTTCGTGGCGGGGTTACGAGCAGTACTTC.

This clonotype was seen only a few times. The chain carries TRBV24-1 and TRBJ2-3, with D perhaps being TRBD1 or TRBD2 (6 bases each). The V and J ends lost 5 bases and 1 base respectively, with 12 bases between them. The CDR3 loop spans 15 amino acids. Germline V lookup: CDR1 KGHDR, CDR2 SFDVKD. CDR3 sequence reads: CATSVGGFGTDTQYF. CDR3 sequence (DNA): TGTGCCACCAGTGTCGGGGGCTTCGGCACAGATACGCAGTATTTT.

This clonotype appeared a few times. V usage is TRBV6-4 and J usage is TRBJ2-1; 12 bases are a match to TRBD1. Germline CDR1 and CDR2: MRHNA and SNTAGT. With V trimmed by 4 bases and J by 9 bases, 7 bases remained unmatched. This CDR3 region has 15 residues. The CDR3 sequence is CASSVLGTGGGEQFF. For the CDR3, the DNA is TGTGCCAGCAGTGTTCTAGGGACAGGGGGCGGTGAGCAGTTCTTC.

This clonotype was counted between two and nine times. The genes are TRBV6-4 and TRBJ2-1, with 11 bases fitting TRBD2. Looked up from germline, CDR1 is MRHNA and CDR2 is SNTAGT. The junction had 5 bases not matched to a gene; V was cut back by 9 bases and J by 4 bases. This CDR3 region has 14 residues. The CDR3 loop reads CARVTSGVYNEQFF. The CDR3, as DNA: TGTGCCAGGGTGACTAGCGGGGTTTACAATGAGCAGTTCTTC.

As regards this clonotype: The junction departs from germline at one end; a sequencing error may be responsible. The chain links TRBV12-3 or TRBV12-4 to TRBJ2-5, with TRBD2 matching 9 bases. The CDR3 has 18 amino acids. The CDR3 spells CARSLNGWETSGEETQYF. The CDR3, as DNA: TGTGCCCGCAGTTTAAACGGGTGGGAGACTAGCGGAGAAGAGACCCAGTACTTC.

J is TRBJ2-3 and V is TRBV7-8; D unresolved. The CDR3 is 13 residues long. The V and J ends lost 5 bases and 5 bases respectively, with 11 bases between them. Germline V gives CDR1 SGHVS, CDR2 FQNEAQ. DNA of the CDR3: TGTGCCAGCAGCCGTATCCACCAAGATACGCAGTATTTT. It codes for CASSRIHQDTQYF. Full variable domain (rest looked up from reference TRBV7-8 and TRBJ2-3): GAGVSQSPRYKVAKRGQDVALRCDPISGHVSLFWYQQALGQGPEFLTYFQNEAQLDKSGLPSDRFFAERPEGSVSTLKIQRTQQEDSAVYLCASSRIHQDTQYFGPGTRLTVL.